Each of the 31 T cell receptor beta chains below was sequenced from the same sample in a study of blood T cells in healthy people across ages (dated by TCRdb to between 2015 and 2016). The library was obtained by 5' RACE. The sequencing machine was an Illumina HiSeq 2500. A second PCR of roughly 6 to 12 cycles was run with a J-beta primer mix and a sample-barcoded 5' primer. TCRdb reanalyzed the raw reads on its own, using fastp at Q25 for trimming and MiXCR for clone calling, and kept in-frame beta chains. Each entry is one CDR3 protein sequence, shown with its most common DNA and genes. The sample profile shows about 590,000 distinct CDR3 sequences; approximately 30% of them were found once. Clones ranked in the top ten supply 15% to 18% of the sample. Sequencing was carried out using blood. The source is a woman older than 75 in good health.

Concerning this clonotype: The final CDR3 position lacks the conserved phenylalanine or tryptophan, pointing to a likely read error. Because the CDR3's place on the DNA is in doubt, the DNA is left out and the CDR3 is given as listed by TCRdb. The CDR3 loop reads CSAPPIRAVGYTFGS. The gene calls are TRBV20-1 and TRBJ2-5; TRBD2 reflects the table's D call only, with no check against the DNA. Both ends counted, the CDR3 spans 15 residues. Germline-derived CDR1 and CDR2 are DFQATT and SNEGSKA (reference sequence).

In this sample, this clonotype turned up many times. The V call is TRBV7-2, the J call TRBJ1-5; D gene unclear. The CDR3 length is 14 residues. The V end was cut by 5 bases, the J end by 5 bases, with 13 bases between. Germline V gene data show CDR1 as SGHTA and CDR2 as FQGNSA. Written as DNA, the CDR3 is TGTGCCAGCAGCCTTAGTTGGAGGGATCAGCCCCAGCATTTT. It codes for CASSLSWRDQPQHF.

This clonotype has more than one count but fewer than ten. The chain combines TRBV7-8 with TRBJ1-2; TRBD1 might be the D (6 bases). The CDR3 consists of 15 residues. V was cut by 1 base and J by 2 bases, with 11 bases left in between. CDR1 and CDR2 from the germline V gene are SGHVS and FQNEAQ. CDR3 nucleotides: TGTGCCAGCAGCTTAGAAGGGGGTACGAACTATGGCTACACCTTC. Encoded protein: CASSLEGGTNYGYTF. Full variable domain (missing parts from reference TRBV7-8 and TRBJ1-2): GAGVSQSPRYKVAKRGQDVALRCDPISGHVSLFWYQQALGQGPEFLTYFQNEAQLDKSGLPSDRFFAERPEGSVSTLKIQRTQQEDSAVYLCASSLEGGTNYGYTFGSGTRLTVV.

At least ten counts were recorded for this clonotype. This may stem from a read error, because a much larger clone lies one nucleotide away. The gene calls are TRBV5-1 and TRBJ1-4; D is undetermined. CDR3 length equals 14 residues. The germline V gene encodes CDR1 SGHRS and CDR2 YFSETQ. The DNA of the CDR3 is TGCGCCAGCAGCGGCGGGAGAACTAATGAAAAACGGTTTTTT. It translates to CASSGGRTNEKRFF.

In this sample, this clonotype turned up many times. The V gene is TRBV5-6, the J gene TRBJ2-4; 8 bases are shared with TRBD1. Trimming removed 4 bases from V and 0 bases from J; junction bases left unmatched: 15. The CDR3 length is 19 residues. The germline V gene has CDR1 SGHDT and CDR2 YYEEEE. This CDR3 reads CASSNRGQGAILAKNIQYF. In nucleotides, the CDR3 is TGTGCCAGCAGCAACCGAGGACAGGGCGCTATCCTAGCCAAAAACATTCAGTACTTC. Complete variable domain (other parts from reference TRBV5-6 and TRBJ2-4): DAGVTQSPTHLIKTRGQQVTLRCSPKSGHDTVSWYQQALGQGPQFIFQYYEEEERQRGNFPDRFSGHQFPNYSSELNVNALLLGDSALYLCASSNRGQGAILAKNIQYFGAGTRLSVL.

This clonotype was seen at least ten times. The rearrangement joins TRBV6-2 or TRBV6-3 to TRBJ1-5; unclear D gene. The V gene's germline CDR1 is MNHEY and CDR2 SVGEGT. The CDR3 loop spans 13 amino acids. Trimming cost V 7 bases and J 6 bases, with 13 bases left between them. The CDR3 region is CASTPGDSQPQHF. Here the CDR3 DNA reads TGTGCCAGCACCCCCGGGGATAGTCAGCCCCAGCATTTT.

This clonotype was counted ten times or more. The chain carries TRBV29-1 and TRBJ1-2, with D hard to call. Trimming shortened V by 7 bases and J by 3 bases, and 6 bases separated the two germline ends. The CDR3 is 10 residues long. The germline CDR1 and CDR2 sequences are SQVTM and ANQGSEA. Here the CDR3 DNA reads TGCAGCGCCCAGGACTATGGCTACACCTTC. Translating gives CSAQDYGYTF.

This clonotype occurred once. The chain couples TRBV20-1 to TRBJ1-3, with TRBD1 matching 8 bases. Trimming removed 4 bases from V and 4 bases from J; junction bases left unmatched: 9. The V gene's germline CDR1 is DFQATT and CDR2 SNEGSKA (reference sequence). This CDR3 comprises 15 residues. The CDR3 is CSATQPTGAGNTIYF. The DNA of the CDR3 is TGCAGTGCTACCCAGCCGACAGGGGCCGGAAACACCATATATTTT.

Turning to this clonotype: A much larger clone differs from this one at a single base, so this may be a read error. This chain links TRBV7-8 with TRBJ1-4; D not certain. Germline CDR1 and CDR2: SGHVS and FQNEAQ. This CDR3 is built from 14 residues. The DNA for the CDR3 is TGTGCCAGCAGCTTAGCGGGCTTTAATGAAAAACGGTTTTTT. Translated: CASSLAGFNEKRFF.

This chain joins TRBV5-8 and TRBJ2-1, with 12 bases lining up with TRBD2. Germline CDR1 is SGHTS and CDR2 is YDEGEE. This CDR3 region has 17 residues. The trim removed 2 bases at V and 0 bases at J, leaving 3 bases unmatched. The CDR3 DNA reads TGTGCCAGCAGCTTAACTAGCGGGGGGAGCTCCTACAATGAGCAGTTCTTC. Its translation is CASSLTSGGSSYNEQFF.

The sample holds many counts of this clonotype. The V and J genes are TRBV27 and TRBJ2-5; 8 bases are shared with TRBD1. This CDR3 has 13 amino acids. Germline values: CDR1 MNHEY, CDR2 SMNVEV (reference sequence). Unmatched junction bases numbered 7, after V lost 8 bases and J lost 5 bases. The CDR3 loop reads CASRYDRGETQYF. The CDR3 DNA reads TGTGCCAGCCGATACGACAGGGGCGAGACCCAGTACTTC.

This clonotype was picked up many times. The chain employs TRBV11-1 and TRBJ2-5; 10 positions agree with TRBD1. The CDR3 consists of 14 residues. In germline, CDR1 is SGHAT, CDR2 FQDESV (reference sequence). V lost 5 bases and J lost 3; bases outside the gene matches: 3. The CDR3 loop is CASSPTGGEETQYF. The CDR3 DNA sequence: TGTGCCAGCAGCCCGACAGGGGGCGAAGAGACCCAGTACTTC. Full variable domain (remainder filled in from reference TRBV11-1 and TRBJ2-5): EAEVAQSPRYKITEKSQAVAFWCDPISGHATLYWYRQILGQGPELLVQFQDESVVDDSQLPKDRFSAERLKGVDSTLKIQPAELGDSAMYLCASSPTGGEETQYFGPGTRLLVL.

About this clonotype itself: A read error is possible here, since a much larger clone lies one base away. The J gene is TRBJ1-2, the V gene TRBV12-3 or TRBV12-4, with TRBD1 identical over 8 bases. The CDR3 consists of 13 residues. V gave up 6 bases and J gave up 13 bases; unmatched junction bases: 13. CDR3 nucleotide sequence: TGTGCCAGCAGGAGCCGACAGGGGATGAGCTGCACCTTC. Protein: CASRSRQGMSCTF.

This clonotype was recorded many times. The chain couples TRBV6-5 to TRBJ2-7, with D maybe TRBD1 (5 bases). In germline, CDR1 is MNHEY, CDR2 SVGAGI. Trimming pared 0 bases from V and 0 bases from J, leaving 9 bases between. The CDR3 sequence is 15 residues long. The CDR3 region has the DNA TGTGCCAGCAGTTACTCGTGGGGCCCCTCCTACGAGCAGTACTTC. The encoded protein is CASSYSWGPSYEQYF.

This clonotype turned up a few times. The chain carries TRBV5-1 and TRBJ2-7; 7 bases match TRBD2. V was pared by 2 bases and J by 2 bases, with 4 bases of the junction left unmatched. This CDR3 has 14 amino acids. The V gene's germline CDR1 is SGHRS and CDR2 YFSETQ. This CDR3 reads CASSFAGGTYEQYF. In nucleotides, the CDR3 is TGCGCCAGCAGCTTCGCCGGGGGGACCTACGAGCAGTACTTC.

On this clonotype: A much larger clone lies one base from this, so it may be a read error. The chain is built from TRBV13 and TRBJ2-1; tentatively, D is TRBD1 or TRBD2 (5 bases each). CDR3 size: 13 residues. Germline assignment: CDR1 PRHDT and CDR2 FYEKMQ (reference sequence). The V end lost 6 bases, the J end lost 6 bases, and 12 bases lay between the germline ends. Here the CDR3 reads CASRWDPGNEQFF. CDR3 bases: TGTGCCAGCAGGTGGGACCCCGGCAATGAGCAGTTCTTC.

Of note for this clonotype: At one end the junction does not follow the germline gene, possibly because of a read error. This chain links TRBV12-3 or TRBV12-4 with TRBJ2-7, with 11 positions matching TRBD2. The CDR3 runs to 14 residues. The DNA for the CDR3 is TGTGCCAGCAGTCTAGCGGGGGGTCTGAATGAGCAGTACTTC. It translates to CASSLAGGLNEQYF.

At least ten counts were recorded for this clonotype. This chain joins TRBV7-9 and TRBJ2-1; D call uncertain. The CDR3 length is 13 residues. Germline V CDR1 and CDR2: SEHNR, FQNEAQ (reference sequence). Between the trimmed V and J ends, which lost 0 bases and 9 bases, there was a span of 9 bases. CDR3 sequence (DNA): TGTGCCAGCAGCTTAGCTAGCCCGCGTGAGCAGTTCTTC. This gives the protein CASSLASPREQFF.

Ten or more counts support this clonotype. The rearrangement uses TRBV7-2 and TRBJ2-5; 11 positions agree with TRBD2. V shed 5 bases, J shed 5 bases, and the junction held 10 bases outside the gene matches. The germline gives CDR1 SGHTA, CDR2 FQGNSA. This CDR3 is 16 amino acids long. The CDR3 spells CASSALLAGGRETQYF. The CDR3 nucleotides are TGTGCCAGCAGCGCCCTCCTAGCGGGGGGCAGGGAGACCCAGTACTTC.

The CDR3 coding sequence is TGTGCCAGCAGGGTAGCGGGGGGGAACACCGGGGAGCTGTTTTTT. It yields the protein CASRVAGGNTGELFF. V gene TRBV6-2 or TRBV6-3 combines with J gene TRBJ2-2; 10 bases match TRBD2. This CDR3 contains 15 residues. Germline-derived CDR1 and CDR2 are MNHEY and SVGEGT. The V gene end was trimmed by 6 bases and the J gene end by 1 base; junction bases not matched to a gene: 2.

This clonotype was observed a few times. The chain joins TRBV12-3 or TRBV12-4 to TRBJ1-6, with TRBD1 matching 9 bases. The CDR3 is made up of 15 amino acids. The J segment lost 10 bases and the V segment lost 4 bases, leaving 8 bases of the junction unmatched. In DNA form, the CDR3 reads TGTGCCAGCAGTTCACAGGGGGCCAGTTGGTCACCCCTCCACTTT. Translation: CASSSQGASWSPLHF.

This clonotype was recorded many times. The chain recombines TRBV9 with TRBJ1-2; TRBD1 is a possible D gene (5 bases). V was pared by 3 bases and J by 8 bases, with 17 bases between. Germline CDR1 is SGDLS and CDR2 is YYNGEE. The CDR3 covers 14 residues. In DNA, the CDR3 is TGTGCCAGCAGCGCCACCATAGCAGGGTCCGGCTACACCTTC. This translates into CASSATIAGSGYTF. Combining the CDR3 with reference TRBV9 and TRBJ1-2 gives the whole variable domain DSGVTQTPKHLITATGQRVTLRCSPRSGDLSVYWYQQSLDQGLQFLIQYYNGEERAKGNILERFSAQQFPDLHSELNLSSLELGDSALYFCASSATIAGSGYTFGSGTRLTVV.

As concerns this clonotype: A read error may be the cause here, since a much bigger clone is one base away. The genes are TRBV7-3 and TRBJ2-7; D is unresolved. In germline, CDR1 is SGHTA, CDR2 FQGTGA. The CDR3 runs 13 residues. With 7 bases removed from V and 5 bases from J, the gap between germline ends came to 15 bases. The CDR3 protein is CASNPKGGHEQYF. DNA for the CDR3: TGTGCCAGCAACCCAAAGGGTGGCCACGAGCAGTACTTC.

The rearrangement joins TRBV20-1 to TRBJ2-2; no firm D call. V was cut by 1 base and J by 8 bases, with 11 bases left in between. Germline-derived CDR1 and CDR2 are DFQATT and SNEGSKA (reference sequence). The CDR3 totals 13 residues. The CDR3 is CSARVSPGGELFF. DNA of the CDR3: TGCAGTGCTAGAGTCAGCCCTGGGGGGGAGCTGTTTTTT.

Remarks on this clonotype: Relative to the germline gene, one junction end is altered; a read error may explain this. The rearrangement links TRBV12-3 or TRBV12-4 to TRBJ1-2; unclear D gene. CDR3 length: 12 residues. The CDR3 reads CACSPSAGLETF. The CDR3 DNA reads TGTGCCTGCAGTCCGAGCGCGGGTCTTGAGACCTTC.

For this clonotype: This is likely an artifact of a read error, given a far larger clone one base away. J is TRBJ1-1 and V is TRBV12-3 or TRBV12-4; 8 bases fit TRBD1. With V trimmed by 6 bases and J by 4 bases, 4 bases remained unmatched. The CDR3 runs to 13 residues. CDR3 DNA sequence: TGTGCCAGCAGCCGGACAGGGATCACTGAAGCTTTCTTT. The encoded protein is CASSRTGITEAFF.

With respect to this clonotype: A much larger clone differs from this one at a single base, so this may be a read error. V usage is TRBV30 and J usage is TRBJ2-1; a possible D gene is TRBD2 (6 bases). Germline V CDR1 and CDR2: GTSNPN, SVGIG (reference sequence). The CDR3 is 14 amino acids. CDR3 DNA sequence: TGTGCCTGGAGGTTTAACGGGGGTTACAATAAGCAGTTCTTC. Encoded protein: CAWRFNGGYNKQFF. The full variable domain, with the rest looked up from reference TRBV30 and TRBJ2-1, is SQTIHQWPATLVQPVGSPLSLECTVEGTSNPNLYWYRQAAGRGLQLLFYSVGIGQISSEVPQNLSASRPQDRQFILSSKKLLLSDSGFYLCAWRFNGGYNKQFFGPGTRLTVL.

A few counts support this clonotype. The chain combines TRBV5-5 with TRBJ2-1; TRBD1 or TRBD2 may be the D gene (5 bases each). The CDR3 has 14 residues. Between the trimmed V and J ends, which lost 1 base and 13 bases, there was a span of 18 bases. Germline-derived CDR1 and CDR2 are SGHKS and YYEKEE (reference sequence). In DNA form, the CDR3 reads TGTGCCAGCAGCTTGAGAGGGGACGGGGAGACCCAGTTCTTC. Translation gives CASSLRGDGETQFF.

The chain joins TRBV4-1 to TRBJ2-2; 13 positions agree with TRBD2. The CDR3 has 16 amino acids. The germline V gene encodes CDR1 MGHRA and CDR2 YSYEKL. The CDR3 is CVASTSGGAGTGELFF. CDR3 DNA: TGCGTCGCAAGCACTAGCGGGGGGGCAGGCACCGGGGAGCTGTTTTTT.

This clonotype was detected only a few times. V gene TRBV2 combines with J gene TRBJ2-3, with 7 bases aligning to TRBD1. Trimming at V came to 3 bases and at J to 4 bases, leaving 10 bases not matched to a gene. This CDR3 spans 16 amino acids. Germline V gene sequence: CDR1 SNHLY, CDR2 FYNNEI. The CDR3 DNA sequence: TGTGCCAGCAGTGACTTGAGGGGGCCAGTGGCAGATACGCAGTATTTT. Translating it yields CASSDLRGPVADTQYF.

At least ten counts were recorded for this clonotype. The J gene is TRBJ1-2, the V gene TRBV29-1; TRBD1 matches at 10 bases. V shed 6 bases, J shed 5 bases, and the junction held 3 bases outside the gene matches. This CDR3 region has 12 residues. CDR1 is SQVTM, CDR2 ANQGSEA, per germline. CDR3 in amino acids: CSVADRGYGYTF. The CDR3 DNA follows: TGCAGCGTGGCGGACAGGGGGTATGGCTACACCTTC. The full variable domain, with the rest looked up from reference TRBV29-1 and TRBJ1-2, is SAVISQKPSRDICQRGTSLTIQCQVDSQVTMMFWYRQQPGQSLTLIATANQGSEATYESGFVIDKFPISRPNLTFSTLTVSNMSPEDSSIYLCSVADRGYGYTFGSGTRLTVV.